A selection of T cell receptor beta chains follows, all from one sample in a study of blood T cell repertoires in COVID-19. TCRdb keeps only in-frame clones here, not all; method: immunoSEQ multiplex PCR. The data contain about 480,000 clones, 89% of them singletons. What was sequenced was peripheral blood. The source is a man aged 18 to 29 with COVID-19, enrolled during active disease. CDR3s include the opening cysteine and the closing phenylalanine or tryptophan. The order of the fields is V gene, clone size, J gene, D gene, CDR3 protein, CDR3 DNA. D genes are given only for firm matches. A row's size may be missing; if present it is once, few, many or a size class.

v_gene: TRBV5-1; abundance: .; j_gene: TRBJ2-2; d_gene: TRBD1; CDR3aa: CASSWTRTQGAGELFF; CDR3nt: TGCGCCAGCAGCTGGACCCGGACTCAGGGGGCCGGGGAGCTGTTTTTT
v_gene: TRBV24-1; abundance: .; j_gene: TRBJ2-2; d_gene: .; CDR3aa: CATSSAAVNTGELFF; CDR3nt: TGTGCCACCTCAAGTGCAGCGGTGAACACCGGGGAGCTGTTTTTT
v_gene: TRBV27; abundance: .; j_gene: TRBJ2-3; d_gene: .; CDR3aa: CASTAQGAVDTQYF; CDR3nt: TGTGCCAGCACTGCGCAAGGGGCCGTTGATACGCAGTATTTT
v_gene: TRBV18; abundance: .; j_gene: TRBJ2-3; d_gene: .; CDR3aa: CASSPTASTDTQYF; CDR3nt: TGTGCCAGCTCACCGACAGCTAGCACAGATACGCAGTATTTT
v_gene: TRBV10-1; abundance: once; j_gene: TRBJ2-1; d_gene: TRBD2; CDR3aa: CASSDAPKREVYNEQFF; CDR3nt: TGCGCCAGCAGTGATGCCCCCAAGCGGGAGGTCTACAATGAGCAGTTCTTC
v_gene: TRBV9; abundance: .; j_gene: TRBJ2-5; d_gene: .; CDR3aa: CASSPQGGETQYF; CDR3nt: TGTGCCAGCAGCCCTCAAGGGGGAGAGACCCAGTACTTC
v_gene: TRBV14; abundance: .; j_gene: TRBJ2-5; d_gene: TRBD2; CDR3aa: CASSRPLAGAYQETQYF; CDR3nt: TGTGCCAGCAGCCGTCCGCTAGCGGGAGCCTACCAAGAGACCCAGTACTTC
v_gene: TRBV7-9; abundance: .; j_gene: TRBJ2-7; d_gene: TRBD2; CDR3aa: CASSLPLAAGTMSYEQYF; CDR3nt: TGTGCCAGCAGCTTACCTTTGGCTGCAGGGACTATGTCCTACGAGCAGTACTTC
v_gene: TRBV10-1; abundance: once; j_gene: TRBJ2-5; d_gene: TRBD2; CDR3aa: CASSETSGRPETQYF; CDR3nt: TGCGCCAGCAGTGAGACTAGCGGGAGGCCAGAGACCCAGTACTTC
v_gene: TRBV2; abundance: .; j_gene: TRBJ2-3; d_gene: TRBD1; CDR3aa: CASRDRSSTDTQYF; CDR3nt: TGTGCCAGCAGGGACAGGAGTAGCACAGATACGCAGTATTTT
v_gene: TRBV9; abundance: .; j_gene: TRBJ2-2; d_gene: TRBD2; CDR3aa: CASSVNSGAELFF; CDR3nt: TGTGCCAGCAGCGTAAATAGCGGGGCGGAGCTGTTTTTT
v_gene: TRBV7-6; abundance: .; j_gene: TRBJ2-1; d_gene: TRBD1; CDR3aa: CASSLRTGESSYNEQFF; CDR3nt: TGTGCCAGCAGCTTACGGACAGGGGAATCGTCCTACAATGAGCAGTTCTTC
v_gene: TRBV30; abundance: once; j_gene: TRBJ2-7; d_gene: .; CDR3aa: CAWSEQGYEQYF; CDR3nt: TGTGCCTGGAGTGAACAGGGCTACGAGCAGTACTTC
v_gene: TRBV19; abundance: .; j_gene: TRBJ1-4; d_gene: .; CDR3aa: CASTLSGREKLFF; CDR3nt: TGTGCCAGTACATTGTCAGGGCGTGAAAAACTGTTTTTT
v_gene: TRBV5-4; abundance: once; j_gene: TRBJ2-7; d_gene: .; CDR3aa: CASSWTVLGEQYF; CDR3nt: TGTGCCAGCAGTTGGACAGTCCTGGGAGAGCAGTACTTC
v_gene: TRBV4-1; abundance: .; j_gene: TRBJ2-2; d_gene: .; CDR3aa: CASSQGYENGELFF; CDR3nt: TGCGCCAGCAGCCAAGGGTATGAGAACGGGGAGCTGTTTTTT
v_gene: TRBV6-5; abundance: few; j_gene: TRBJ1-5; d_gene: .; CDR3aa: CASGNQGNQPQHF; CDR3nt: TGTGCCAGCGGAAATCAGGGCAATCAGCCCCAGCATTTT
v_gene: TRBV6-6; abundance: .; j_gene: TRBJ2-7; d_gene: TRBD2; CDR3aa: CASRGGEGVTYEQYF; CDR3nt: TGTGCCAGCAGGGGAGGGGAAGGAGTTACCTACGAGCAGTACTTC
v_gene: TRBV28; abundance: .; j_gene: TRBJ2-7; d_gene: .; CDR3aa: CASSTMQGPYEQYF; CDR3nt: TGTGCCAGCAGCACGATGCAGGGGCCCTACGAGCAGTACTTC
v_gene: TRBV11-2; abundance: once; j_gene: TRBJ2-5; d_gene: .; CDR3aa: CASSLQNVKETQYF; CDR3nt: TGTGCCAGCAGCTTGCAGAATGTAAAAGAGACCCAGTACTTC
v_gene: TRBV27; abundance: .; j_gene: TRBJ2-7; d_gene: .; CDR3aa: CATRLVGTSSYEQYF; CDR3nt: TGTGCCACCCGGTTGGTTGGGACTTCCTCCTACGAGCAGTACTTC
v_gene: TRBV24-1; abundance: .; j_gene: TRBJ2-1; d_gene: TRBD1; CDR3aa: CATSDPGQGFYNEQFF; CDR3nt: TGTGCCACCAGTGACCCCGGACAGGGGTTCTACAATGAGCAGTTCTTC
v_gene: TRBV5-5; abundance: .; j_gene: TRBJ2-5; d_gene: TRBD2; CDR3aa: CASSFLADQETQYF; CDR3nt: TGTGCCAGCAGCTTTCTAGCGGACCAAGAGACCCAGTACTTC
v_gene: TRBV19; abundance: .; j_gene: TRBJ1-4; d_gene: TRBD1; CDR3aa: CASSKDREEKLFF; CDR3nt: TGTGCCAGTAGTAAGGACAGGGAGGAAAAACTGTTTTTT
v_gene: TRBV6-6; abundance: .; j_gene: TRBJ1-2; d_gene: TRBD1; CDR3aa: CASTQGGYGYTF; CDR3nt: TGTGCCAGCACCCAGGGGGGCTATGGCTACACCTTC
v_gene: TRBV19; abundance: .; j_gene: TRBJ2-2; d_gene: .; CDR3aa: CASSVGTYLNGELFF; CDR3nt: TGTGCCAGTAGTGTCGGGACTTACCTCAATGGGGAGCTGTTTTTT
v_gene: TRBV24-1; abundance: .; j_gene: TRBJ2-1; d_gene: .; CDR3aa: CATSDLLSLFF; CDR3nt: TGTGCCACCAGTGATTTATTGAGTTTATTCTTC
v_gene: TRBV5-4; abundance: once; j_gene: TRBJ2-2; d_gene: .; CDR3aa: CICSPGLLNTGELFF; CDR3nt: TGTATTTGTTCTCCGGGACTCCTGAACACCGGGGAGCTGTTTTTT
v_gene: TRBV27; abundance: .; j_gene: TRBJ2-5; d_gene: .; CDR3aa: CASSLLSGVETQYF; CDR3nt: TGTGCCAGCAGTTTACTTTCGGGGGTTGAGACCCAGTACTTC
v_gene: TRBV27; abundance: once; j_gene: TRBJ2-1; d_gene: TRBD2; CDR3aa: CASSLRGTSGSYNEQFF; CDR3nt: TGTGCCAGCAGTTTAAGGGGAACTAGCGGGAGCTACAATGAGCAGTTCTTC
v_gene: TRBV5-5; abundance: .; j_gene: TRBJ1-2; d_gene: .; CDR3aa: CASSLAPDYGYTF; CDR3nt: TGTGCCAGCAGCTTGGCTCCAGACTATGGCTACACCTTC
v_gene: TRBV24-1; abundance: .; j_gene: TRBJ2-1; d_gene: .; CDR3aa: CTTSDSDNEQFF; CDR3nt: TGTACCACCAGTGATTCGGACAATGAGCAGTTCTTC
v_gene: TRBV3-1/TRBV3-2; abundance: .; j_gene: TRBJ2-5; d_gene: .; CDR3aa: CASRSRQETQYF; CDR3nt: TGTGCCAGCCGTTCGCGGCAAGAGACCCAGTACTTC
v_gene: TRBV11-3; abundance: .; j_gene: TRBJ2-3; d_gene: .; CDR3aa: CASSNQGFGTDTQYF; CDR3nt: TGTGCCAGCAGCAATCAGGGCTTTGGCACAGATACGCAGTATTTT
v_gene: TRBV14; abundance: .; j_gene: TRBJ1-5; d_gene: TRBD1; CDR3aa: CASSRARDRVNQPQHF; CDR3nt: TGTGCCAGCAGCCGAGCCCGGGACAGGGTCAATCAGCCCCAGCATTTT
v_gene: TRBV7-9; abundance: .; j_gene: TRBJ2-7; d_gene: TRBD2; CDR3aa: CASSRFGGGVYEQYF; CDR3nt: TGTGCCAGCAGCCGCTTCGGGGGAGGGGTTTACGAGCAGTACTTC
v_gene: TRBV5-1; abundance: .; j_gene: TRBJ2-5; d_gene: .; CDR3aa: CASSPVFSGASGLTQYF; CDR3nt: TGCGCCAGCAGCCCCGTTTTCAGCGGCGCGTCCGGATTGACCCAGTACTTC
v_gene: TRBV11-3; abundance: .; j_gene: TRBJ2-7; d_gene: .; CDR3aa: CASGDIGDYEQYF; CDR3nt: TGTGCCAGCGGAGATATCGGAGACTACGAGCAGTACTTC
v_gene: TRBV4-2; abundance: .; j_gene: TRBJ1-2; d_gene: TRBD1; CDR3aa: CASSTPGTGPYGYTF; CDR3nt: TGTGCCAGCAGCACCCCCGGGACAGGGCCTTATGGCTACACCTTC
v_gene: TRBV11-3; abundance: .; j_gene: TRBJ2-1; d_gene: TRBD2; CDR3aa: CASSLDPAGAYNEQFF; CDR3nt: TGTGCCAGCAGCTTAGATCCTGCGGGAGCCTACAATGAGCAGTTCTTC
v_gene: TRBV6-5; abundance: .; j_gene: TRBJ1-5; d_gene: .; CDR3aa: CASRQGGPLQPQHF; CDR3nt: TGTGCCAGCAGGCAGGGCGGACCATTACAGCCCCAGCATTTT
v_gene: TRBV19; abundance: .; j_gene: TRBJ2-1; d_gene: .; CDR3aa: CASSIGGRREQFF; CDR3nt: TGTGCCAGTAGTATAGGAGGCCGTAGGGAGCAGTTCTTC
v_gene: TRBV7-6; abundance: few; j_gene: TRBJ1-1; d_gene: .; CDR3aa: CASSLLQESEAFF; CDR3nt: TGTGCCAGCAGCTTGCTACAGGAATCTGAAGCTTTCTTT
v_gene: TRBV19; abundance: .; j_gene: TRBJ2-3; d_gene: .; CDR3aa: CASLEFPSDTQYF; CDR3nt: TGTGCCAGTCTCGAGTTTCCATCAGATACGCAGTATTTT
v_gene: TRBV27; abundance: .; j_gene: TRBJ2-7; d_gene: .; CDR3aa: CASSPYTEWSVYEQYF; CDR3nt: TGTGCCAGCAGTCCCTATACAGAGTGGTCCGTTTACGAGCAGTACTTC
v_gene: TRBV29-1; abundance: .; j_gene: TRBJ2-7; d_gene: .; CDR3aa: CSVEGSGEYEQYF; CDR3nt: TGCAGCGTTGAAGGGTCAGGGGAATACGAGCAGTACTTC
v_gene: TRBV11-3; abundance: .; j_gene: TRBJ2-6; d_gene: .; CDR3aa: CASSLEVRFTSGANVLTF; CDR3nt: TGTGCCAGCAGCTTAGAAGTCAGGTTTACCTCTGGGGCCAACGTCCTGACTTTC
v_gene: TRBV5-4; abundance: .; j_gene: TRBJ2-5; d_gene: TRBD2; CDR3aa: CASSERGGSIWETQYF; CDR3nt: TGTGCCAGCAGCGAGAGGGGCGGGAGTATATGGGAGACCCAGTACTTC
v_gene: TRBV7-2; abundance: once; j_gene: TRBJ1-2; d_gene: .; CDR3aa: CASSLSMIYGYTF; CDR3nt: TGTGCCAGCAGCTTAAGCATGATCTATGGCTACACCTTC
v_gene: TRBV27; abundance: .; j_gene: TRBJ2-3; d_gene: .; CDR3aa: CASSLLATVRTDTQYF; CDR3nt: TGTGCCAGCAGTTTGTTAGCGACCGTTCGCACAGATACGCAGTATTTT
v_gene: TRBV7-2; abundance: .; j_gene: TRBJ2-1; d_gene: .; CDR3aa: CASSLAGGGNEQFF; CDR3nt: TGTGCCAGCAGCTTAGCGGGAGGTGGGAATGAGCAGTTCTTC
v_gene: TRBV27; abundance: .; j_gene: TRBJ2-1; d_gene: TRBD2; CDR3aa: CASSLIAGAPNEQFF; CDR3nt: TGTGCCAGCAGCTTAATAGCGGGAGCGCCAAATGAGCAGTTCTTC
v_gene: TRBV6-7; abundance: .; j_gene: TRBJ2-7; d_gene: .; CDR3aa: CASSYSPPSGGGGRGLYEQYF; CDR3nt: TGTGCCAGCAGTTACTCTCCCCCATCCGGAGGCGGGGGCCGGGGGCTTTACGAGCAGTACTTC
v_gene: TRBV6-6; abundance: .; j_gene: TRBJ2-7; d_gene: .; CDR3aa: CASSIKSSYEQYF; CDR3nt: TGTGCCAGCAGCATAAAGAGCTCCTACGAGCAGTACTTC
v_gene: TRBV3-1/TRBV3-2; abundance: .; j_gene: TRBJ1-5; d_gene: .; CDR3aa: CASSQRGGQPQHF; CDR3nt: TGTGCCAGCAGCCAGCGGGGAGGGCAGCCCCAGCATTTT
v_gene: TRBV9; abundance: .; j_gene: TRBJ2-5; d_gene: .; CDR3aa: CASSAAPGVRETQYF; CDR3nt: TGTGCCAGCAGCGCGGCGCCGGGAGTTCGGGAGACCCAGTACTTC
v_gene: TRBV6-5; abundance: .; j_gene: TRBJ1-2; d_gene: TRBD1; CDR3aa: CASTGTAYGYTF; CDR3nt: TGTGCCAGCACCGGGACAGCCTATGGCTACACCTTC
v_gene: TRBV25-1; abundance: .; j_gene: TRBJ1-2; d_gene: .; CDR3aa: CASSEYGSSGGCTF; CDR3nt: TGTGCCAGCAGTGAATATGGTTCGTCGGGGGGGTGCACCTTC
v_gene: TRBV20-1; abundance: .; j_gene: TRBJ2-1; d_gene: TRBD2; CDR3aa: CSASRGRSAYNEQFF; CDR3nt: TGCAGTGCTAGTCGCGGGAGGAGTGCTTACAATGAGCAGTTCTTC
v_gene: TRBV13; abundance: .; j_gene: TRBJ1-2; d_gene: .; CDR3aa: CASSLKGVDTF; CDR3nt: TGTGCCAGCAGCTTAAAGGGGGTCGACACCTTC